The rows below give T cell receptor beta chains drawn from one sample of a study of blood T cells in healthy people across ages. TCRdb ran MiXCR on the 5' RACE reads and lists one entry per CDR3 protein. The sample lists 1.5 million to 2 million distinct CDR3 sequences, roughly 49% occurring once. The specimen sequenced was blood. Source of these receptors: a woman in her thirties or forties in good health. Each CDR3 is given with its conserved first and last residue. D genes are given only for firm matches. Some rows mark clone size as missing; the rest say once, few, many or name a class of expanded clone.

>once|TRBD1|TRBJ2-7|TRBV14
TGTGCCAGCAGCCAAGGGACAGGGAACCACGAGCAGTACTTC
CASSQGTGNHEQYF
>once|TRBD1|TRBJ1-2|TRBV6-1
TGTGCCAGCAGTCTCACAGGGGCTACGGGTGGCTACACCTTC
CASSLTGATGGYTF
>once|NA|TRBJ2-1|TRBV28
TGTGCCAGCAGTTTATCCCCCGACGGCAGAAGCTACAATGAGCAGTTCTTC
CASSLSPDGRSYNEQFF
>NA|TRBD1|TRBJ1-1|TRBV28
TGTGCCAGCATTACAGGGGGTTGGACTGAAGCTTTCTTT
CASITGGWTEAFF
>NA|TRBD1|TRBJ1-1|TRBV6-2/TRBV6-3
TGTGCCAGCAGGGTGACAGGGAAAGCTTTCTTT
CASRVTGKAFF
>once|NA|TRBJ2-5|TRBV5-5
TGTGCCAGTAATGTATTTCGGGGTGAGCAAGAGACCCAGTACTTC
CASNVFRGEQETQYF
>NA|TRBD2|TRBJ2-7|TRBV6-2/TRBV6-3
TGTGCCAGCGAGGGACTAGCTTCCTACGAGCAGTACTTC
CASEGLASYEQYF
>few|NA|TRBJ2-7|TRBV4-2
TGTGCCAGCAGCCAAGATTACGACGGACGGATCTACGAGCAGTACTTC
CASSQDYDGRIYEQYF
>NA|NA|TRBJ1-2|TRBV28
TGTGCCAGCAGTTTGGCCGTGGGAAGCGGCTACACCTTC
CASSLAVGSGYTF
>NA|TRBD1|TRBJ2-4|TRBV7-3
TGTGCCAGCAGCTTAGGGTCCGGGACAGGGGGGAGCATTCAGTACTTC
CASSLGSGTGGSIQYF
>NA|NA|TRBJ2-5|TRBV7-2
TGTGCCAGCAGCTCCCTGACTAGGTCCCAAGAGACCCAGTACTTC
CASSSLTRSQETQYF